This T cell receptor beta chain came from a study of cytotoxic CD8 clonotypes in ibrutinib-treated CLL. Study-level information: Complete response was seen in 2 patients and partial in some 25; some 12 progressed and about 14 stayed remitted after a median around 68 months. Study-level results: Baseline clonality was higher than in age-matched healthy donors and moved in step with circulating CD8+ T-cell counts. Sustained-remission and progressing patients were not sampled at matched times. Rare overall, public clonotypes shrank or held steady under therapy.

CDR3 length equals 15 residues. Germline V gene lookup returns CDR1 SGHNT and CDR2 YYREEE (reference sequence). With 0 bases clipped from V and 7 bases from J, the junction kept 7 bases outside the gene matches. About this clone itself: The antigen is unknown.

Only in-frame clones appear in the TCRdb table, and some are missing; sequencing was by immunoSEQ multiplex PCR. The data show about 130,000 clones, 70% to 80% seen once. The source is a human donor with chronic lymphocytic leukemia. The chain links TRBV5-4 to TRBJ1-5; 7 bases align to TRBD1. The input for sequencing was PBMCs, taken after 12 months of ibrutinib treatment. The CDR3 region is CASSLARGGRQPQHF. In nucleotides, the CDR3 is TGTGCCAGCAGCTTGGCCCGAGGGGGCAGACAGCCCCAGCATTTT. Supplemented by reference TRBV5-4 and TRBJ1-5, the full variable domain reads ETGVTQSPTHLIKTRGQQVTLRCSSQSGHNTVSWYQQALGQGPQFIFQYYREEENGRGNFPPRFSGLQFPNYSSELNVNALELDDSALYLCASSLARGGRQPQHFGDGTRLSIL.